One and the same sample provided the 19 T cell receptor beta chains below, sequenced in a study of shared clonotypes between healthy human individuals. Assay used: immunoSEQ multiplex PCR; TCRdb lists only in-frame clones, some missing. The top ten clones hold 8.5% to 14% of a sample with some 200,000 clones, approximately 65% of them seen once. Specimen: memory CD4+ T cells sorted from blood. Regarding subset: CD45RA-negative fraction. These receptors were taken from a young man in good health.

A single count supports this clone. The chain couples TRBV18 to TRBJ2-6, with 7 nucleotides matching TRBD2. The CDR3 runs 19 residues. Trimming at V came to 2 bases and at J to 0 bases, leaving 10 bases not matched to a gene. Germline V gene lookup returns CDR1 KGHSH and CDR2 LQKENI. The CDR3 sequence: CASSPVFPSGNSGANVLTF. The CDR3, as DNA: TGTGCCAGCTCACCAGTTTTTCCTAGCGGTAACTCTGGGGCCAACGTCCTGACTTTC.

This clone was seen a handful of times. The junction and the germline gene differ at one end; a read error may be behind it. Other DNA sequences from this sample encode an identical CDR3 as well. The chain employs TRBV7-7 and TRBJ2-5; D may be TRBD2 (5 bases). This CDR3 has 13 residues. CDR1 SSHAT and CDR2 FNYEAQ come from the germline V gene (reference sequence). CDR3 residues: CASSLDYSETQYF. The CDR3 bases are TGTGCTAGCAGCCTCGACTATTCAGAGACCCAGTACTTC. Full variable domain (outside the CDR3, taken from reference TRBV7-7 and TRBJ2-5): GAGVSQSPRYKVTKRGQDVTLRCDPISSHATLYWYQQALGQGPEFLTYFNYEAQPDKSGLPSDRFSAERPEGSISTLTIQRTEQRDSAMYRCASSLDYSETQYFGPGTRLLVL.

The genes are TRBV29-1 and TRBJ1-2; the D gene is possibly TRBD1 (6 bases). CDR3 length equals 13 residues. The V end lost 4 bases, the J end lost 0 bases, and 9 bases lay between the germline ends. The germline V gene encodes CDR1 SQVTM and CDR2 ANQGSEA. For the CDR3, the DNA is TGCAGCGTTGGGGGGGCGACTAACTATGGCTACACCTTC. Amino acids: CSVGGATNYGYTF. Based on the CDR3 plus reference TRBV29-1 and TRBJ1-2, the full variable domain is SAVISQKPSRDICQRGTSLTIQCQVDSQVTMMFWYRQQPGQSLTLIATANQGSEATYESGFVIDKFPISRPNLTFSTLTVSNMSPEDSSIYLCSVGGATNYGYTFGSGTRLTVV.

The rearrangement links TRBV11-2 to TRBJ2-3; D perhaps matches TRBD2 (5 bases). CDR1 and CDR2 from the germline V gene are SGHAT and FQNNGV. The CDR3 runs to 14 residues. V lost 5 bases and J lost 8, with 17 bases in between. The CDR3 DNA follows: TGTGCCAGCAGCCCCCCGGCCACTAGGAGTACGCAGTATTTT. Translated, it gives CASSPPATRSTQYF.

The table lists this clone with a few counts. This rearrangement joins TRBV21-1 to TRBJ2-5; no DNA check was done on the table's D call, TRBD1. TRBV21-1 is described as a pseudogene. CDR3 length: 15 residues. The DNA for the CDR3 is TGTGCCAGCAGCAACTACAGGGGAAGGAAAGAGACCCAGTACTTC. Translation gives CASSNYRGRKETQYF.

The V and J genes are TRBV7-9 and TRBJ1-1; D remains unclear. The V gene's germline CDR1 is SEHNR and CDR2 FQNEAQ (reference sequence). Trimming took 2 bases from V and 1 from J, leaving 11 bases between them. The length of the CDR3 is 15 residues. In nucleotides, the CDR3 is TGTGCCAGCAGCTTACGTGGCAGCGGGAACACTGAAGCTTTCTTT. It yields the protein CASSLRGSGNTEAFF. Drawing the rest from reference TRBV7-9 and TRBJ1-1, the complete variable domain is DTGVSQNPRHKITKRGQNVTFRCDPISEHNRLYWYRQTLGQGPEFLTYFQNEAQLEKSRLLSDRFSAERPKGSFSTLEIQRTEQGDSAMYLCASSLRGSGNTEAFFGQGTRLTVV.

The V gene is TRBV10-1, the J gene TRBJ2-1; D is unclear. Trimming pared 3 bases from V and 9 bases from J, leaving 12 bases between. CDR1 and CDR2 from the germline V gene are WNHNN and SYGVQD (reference sequence). This CDR3 region has 13 residues. CDR3 nucleotide sequence: TGCGCCAGCAGTGACATGAGGCTGGCTGAGCAGTTCTTC. This translates into CASSDMRLAEQFF.

The rearrangement joins TRBV10-3 to TRBJ2-7; 9 bases line up with TRBD1. This CDR3 spans 14 amino acids. V gave up 8 bases and J gave up 1 base; unmatched junction bases: 6. Germline V gene data show CDR1 as ENHRY and CDR2 as SYGVKD. The CDR3, as DNA: TGTGCCATCGGGCGGGGACAGGGATCCTACGAGCAGTACTTC. Its protein is CAIGRGQGSYEQYF.

The chain uses TRBV11-3 and TRBJ2-3, with D possibly being TRBD1 or TRBD2 (5 bases each). Trimming shortened V by 3 bases and J by 4 bases, and 8 bases separated the two germline ends. Germline CDR1 and CDR2: SGHNT and YENEEA. The CDR3 covers 13 residues. CDR3 nucleotides: TGTGCCAGCAGCTTCCCGGGGCCAGATACGCAGTATTTT. This codes for CASSFPGPDTQYF.

The chain combines TRBV7-8 with TRBJ1-1; 7 bases agree with TRBD1. The CDR3 is made up of 13 amino acids. The germline gives CDR1 SGHVS, CDR2 FQNEAQ. J lost 3 bases, V lost 5 bases, and 3 bases had no gene match. The CDR3 is CASSGQVDTEAFF. Here the CDR3 DNA reads TGTGCCAGCAGCGGACAGGTGGACACTGAAGCTTTCTTT.

The V gene is TRBV19, the J gene TRBJ1-1, with TRBD1 matching 9 bases. Germline V gene sequence: CDR1 LNHDA, CDR2 SQIVND (reference sequence). The V gene end was trimmed by 2 bases and the J gene end by 4 bases; junction bases not matched to a gene: 5. This CDR3 is 15 amino acids long. The CDR3 sequence is CASSIWDRESTEAFF. The CDR3 DNA follows: TGTGCCAGTAGTATATGGGACAGGGAGAGCACTGAAGCTTTCTTT.

The chain uses TRBV6-5 and TRBJ1-2; D is possibly TRBD1 (5 bases). The CDR3 sequence is 14 residues long. Germline CDR1 is MNHEY and CDR2 is SVGAGI. V was pared by 5 bases and J by 2 bases, with 12 bases between. CDR3 nucleotide sequence: TGTGCCAGCAGTCGCGGGGGTTGGAACTATGGCTACACCTTC. It encodes CASSRGGWNYGYTF.

The rearrangement joins TRBV29-1 to TRBJ1-2; D remains unclear. The CDR3 has 11 amino acids. CDR1 is SQVTM and CDR2 is ANQGSEA in the germline V gene. V was pared by 4 bases and J by 8 bases, with 11 bases between. The CDR3 protein is CSVVLGGGYTF. The CDR3 nucleotides read TGCAGCGTTGTTCTAGGAGGCGGCTACACCTTC.

As to this clone: One end of the junction fails to match germline, which may point to a read error. The V call is TRBV6-4, the J call TRBJ2-7; D not certain. Germline V gene data show CDR1 as MRHNA and CDR2 as SNTAGT. This CDR3 is built from 14 residues. CDR3 loop: CASSDDVPRYGQYF. The CDR3 coding sequence is TGTGCCAGCAGTGACGATGTTCCTAGGTACGGGCAGTACTTC.

V is TRBV9 and J is TRBJ2-2; 7 nucleotides align to TRBD1. The germline V gene has CDR1 SGDLS and CDR2 YYNGEE. CDR3 size: 14 residues. V lost 4 bases to trimming and J lost 4 bases; unmatched junction nucleotides: 4. CDR3: CASSLGQVTGELFF. The CDR3 DNA sequence: TGTGCCAGCAGCCTAGGACAGGTCACCGGGGAGCTGTTTTTT.

The chain carries TRBV11-3 and TRBJ1-2, with TRBD1 identical over 12 bases. This CDR3 comprises 13 residues. The germline CDR1 and CDR2 sequences are SGHNT and YENEEA. J was trimmed by 14 bases and V by 2 bases; bases with no gene match: 6. CDR3 bases: TGTGCCAGCAGCTTATTAGGGACAGGGGGCGCGACCTTC. This codes for CASSLLGTGGATF.

The chain has TRBV28 and TRBJ2-7, with 7 bases aligning to TRBD1. This CDR3 is built from 14 residues. V shed 6 bases, J shed 3 bases, and the junction held 8 bases outside the gene matches. The germline gives CDR1 MDHEN, CDR2 SYDVKM. The CDR3 spells CASRPPGQNYEQYF. The CDR3 nucleotides read TGTGCCAGCAGACCGCCGGGACAGAACTACGAGCAGTACTTC.

This clone has only a few counts. The chain is built from TRBV19 and TRBJ1-5, with no clear D. The V and J ends lost 3 bases and 4 bases respectively, with 13 bases between them. Germline V gene lookup returns CDR1 LNHDA and CDR2 SQIVND (reference sequence). The CDR3 length is 15 residues. CDR3 in DNA: TGTGCCAGTAGTATCTCCGGGGTTCGTAATCAGCCCCAGCATTTT. This translates into CASSISGVRNQPQHF. The full variable domain, its missing parts supplied by reference TRBV19 and TRBJ1-5, is DGGITQSPKYLFRKEGQNVTLSCEQNLNHDAMYWYRQDPGQGLRLIYYSQIVNDFQKGDIAEGYSVSREKKESFPLTVTSAQKNPTAFYLCASSISGVRNQPQHFGDGTRLSIL.

The V call is TRBV5-1, the J call TRBJ2-6, with D hard to call. Germline CDR1 reads SGHRS; CDR2 reads YFSETQ. V lost 0 bases and J lost 0, with 7 bases in between. The length of the CDR3 is 16 residues. CDR3 amino acids: CASSLAGFSGANVLTF. The CDR3 coding sequence is TGCGCCAGCAGCTTGGCCGGGTTCTCTGGGGCCAACGTCCTGACTTTC. The variable domain in full, with the rest retrieved from reference TRBV5-1 and TRBJ2-6, is KAGVTQTPRYLIKTRGQQVTLSCSPISGHRSVSWYQQTPGQGLQFLFEYFSETQRNKGNFPGRFSGRQFSNSRSEMNVSTLELGDSALYLCASSLAGFSGANVLTFGAGSRLTVL.